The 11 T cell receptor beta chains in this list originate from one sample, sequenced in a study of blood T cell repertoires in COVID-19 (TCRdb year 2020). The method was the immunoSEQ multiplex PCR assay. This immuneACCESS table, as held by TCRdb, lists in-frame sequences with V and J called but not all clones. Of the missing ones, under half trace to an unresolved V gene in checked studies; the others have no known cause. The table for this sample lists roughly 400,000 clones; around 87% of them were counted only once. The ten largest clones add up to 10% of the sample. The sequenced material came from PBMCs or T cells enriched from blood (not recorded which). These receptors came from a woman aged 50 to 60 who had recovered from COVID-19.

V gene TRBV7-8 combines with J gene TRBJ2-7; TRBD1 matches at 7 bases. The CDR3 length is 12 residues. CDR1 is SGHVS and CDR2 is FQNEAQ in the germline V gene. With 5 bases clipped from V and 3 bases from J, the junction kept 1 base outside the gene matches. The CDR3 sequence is CASSHRGYEQYF. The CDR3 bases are TGTGCCAGCAGCCACAGGGGCTACGAGCAGTACTTC.

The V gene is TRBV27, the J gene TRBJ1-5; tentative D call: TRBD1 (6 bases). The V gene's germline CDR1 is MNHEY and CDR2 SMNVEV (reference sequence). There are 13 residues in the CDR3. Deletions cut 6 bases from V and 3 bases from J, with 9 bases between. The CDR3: CASSRGVNQPQHF. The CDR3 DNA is TGTGCCAGCAGCAGGGGAGTCAATCAGCCCCAGCATTTT.

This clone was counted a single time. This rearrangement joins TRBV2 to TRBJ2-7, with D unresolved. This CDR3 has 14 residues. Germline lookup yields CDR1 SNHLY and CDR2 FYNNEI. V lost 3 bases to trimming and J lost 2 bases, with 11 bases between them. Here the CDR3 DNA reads TGTGCCAGCAGTGACCGGGTGGTCCCCTACGAGCAGTACTTC. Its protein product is CASSDRVVPYEQYF. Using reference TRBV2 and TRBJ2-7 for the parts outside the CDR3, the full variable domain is EPEVTQTPSHQVTQMGQEVILRCVPISNHLYFYWYRQILGQKVEFLVSFYNNEISEKSEIFDDQFSVERPDGSNFTLKIRSTKLEDSAMYFCASSDRVVPYEQYFGPGTRLTVT.

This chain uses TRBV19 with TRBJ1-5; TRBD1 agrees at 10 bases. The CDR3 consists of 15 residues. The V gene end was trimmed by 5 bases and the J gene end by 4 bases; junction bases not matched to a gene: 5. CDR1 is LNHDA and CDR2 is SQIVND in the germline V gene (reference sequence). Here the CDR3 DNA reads TGTGCCAGTAGTCCCGGACAGGGGGGGAATCAGCCCCAGCATTTT. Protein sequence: CASSPGQGGNQPQHF.

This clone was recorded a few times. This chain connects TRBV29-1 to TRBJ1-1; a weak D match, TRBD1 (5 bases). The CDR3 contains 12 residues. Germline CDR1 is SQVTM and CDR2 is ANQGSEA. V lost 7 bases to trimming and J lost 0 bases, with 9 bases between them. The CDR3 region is CSGQNMNTEAFF. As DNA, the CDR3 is TGCAGCGGACAGAACATGAACACTGAAGCTTTCTTT.

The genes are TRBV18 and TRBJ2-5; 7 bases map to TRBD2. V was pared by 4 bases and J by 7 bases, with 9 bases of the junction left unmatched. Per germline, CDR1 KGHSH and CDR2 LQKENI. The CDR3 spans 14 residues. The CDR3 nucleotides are TGTGCCAGCTCACAAAACCCTGGGGAGGGGACCCAGTACTTC. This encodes CASSQNPGEGTQYF.

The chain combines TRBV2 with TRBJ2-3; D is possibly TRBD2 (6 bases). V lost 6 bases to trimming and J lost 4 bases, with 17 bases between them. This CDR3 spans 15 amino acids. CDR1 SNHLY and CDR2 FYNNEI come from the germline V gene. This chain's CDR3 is CASRKRGFTADTQYF. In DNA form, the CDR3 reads TGTGCCAGCAGAAAACGGGGGTTTACCGCAGATACGCAGTATTTT.

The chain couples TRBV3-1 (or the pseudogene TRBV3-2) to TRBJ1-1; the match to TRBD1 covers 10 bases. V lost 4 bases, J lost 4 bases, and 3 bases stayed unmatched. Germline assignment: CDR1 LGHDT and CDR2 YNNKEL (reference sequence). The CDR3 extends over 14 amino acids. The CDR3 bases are TGTGCCAGCAGCCTCGGACAGGGGGGCACTGAAGCTTTCTTT. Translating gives CASSLGQGGTEAFF.

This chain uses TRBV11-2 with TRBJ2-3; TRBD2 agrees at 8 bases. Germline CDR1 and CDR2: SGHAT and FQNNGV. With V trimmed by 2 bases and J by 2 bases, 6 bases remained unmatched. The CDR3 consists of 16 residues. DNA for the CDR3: TGTGCCAGCAGCTTATTGCCGGGGGGGTACACAGATACGCAGTATTTT. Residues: CASSLLPGGYTDTQYF.

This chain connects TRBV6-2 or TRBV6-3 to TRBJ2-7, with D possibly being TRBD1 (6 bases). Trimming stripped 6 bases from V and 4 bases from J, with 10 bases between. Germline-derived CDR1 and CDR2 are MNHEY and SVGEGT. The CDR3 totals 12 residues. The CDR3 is CASSGQNYEQYF. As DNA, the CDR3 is TGTGCCAGCAGCGGACAGAATTACGAGCAGTACTTC.

In DNA form, the CDR3 reads TGTGCCAGCAGTTTTGCGGCTAGCGGGGAGGAGACCCAGTACTTC. This gives the protein CASSFAASGEETQYF. The chain recombines TRBV28 with TRBJ2-5; 9 bases align to TRBD2. J gave up 5 bases and V 3 bases, and 7 bases lay outside the gene matches. Germline V gene sequence: CDR1 MDHEN, CDR2 SYDVKM. This CDR3 region has 15 residues.